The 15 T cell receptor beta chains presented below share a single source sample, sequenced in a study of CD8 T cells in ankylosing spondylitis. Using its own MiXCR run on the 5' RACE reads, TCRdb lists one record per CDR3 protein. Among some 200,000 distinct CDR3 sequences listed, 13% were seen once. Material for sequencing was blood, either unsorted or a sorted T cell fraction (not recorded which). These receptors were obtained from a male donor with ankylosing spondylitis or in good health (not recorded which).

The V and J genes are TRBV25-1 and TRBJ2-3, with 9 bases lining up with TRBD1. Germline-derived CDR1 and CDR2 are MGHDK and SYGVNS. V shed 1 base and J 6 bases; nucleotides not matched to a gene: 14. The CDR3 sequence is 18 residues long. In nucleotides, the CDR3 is TGTGCCAGCAGTGAATGGGGACAGGGCGGGGTCCCCGTGGATACGCAGTATTTT. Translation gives CASSEWGQGGVPVDTQYF.

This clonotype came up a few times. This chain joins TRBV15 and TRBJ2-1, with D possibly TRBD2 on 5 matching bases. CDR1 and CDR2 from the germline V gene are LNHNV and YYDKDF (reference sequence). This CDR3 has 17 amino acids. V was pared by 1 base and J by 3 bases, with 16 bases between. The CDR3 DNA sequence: TGTGCCACCAGCAGAGGAAGCATCGGACTCATCTACAATGAGCAGTTCTTC. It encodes CATSRGSIGLIYNEQFF.

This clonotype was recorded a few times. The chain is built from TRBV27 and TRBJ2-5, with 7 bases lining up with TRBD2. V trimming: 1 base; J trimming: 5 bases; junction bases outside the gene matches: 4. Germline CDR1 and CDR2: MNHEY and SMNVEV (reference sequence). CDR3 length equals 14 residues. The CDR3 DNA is TGTGCCAGCAGTTTATATGGGGGAGGGGAGACCCAGTACTTC. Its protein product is CASSLYGGGETQYF.

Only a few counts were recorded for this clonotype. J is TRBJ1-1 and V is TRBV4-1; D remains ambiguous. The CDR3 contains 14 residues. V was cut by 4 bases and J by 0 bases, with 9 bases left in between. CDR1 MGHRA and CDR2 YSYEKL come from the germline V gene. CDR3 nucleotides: TGCGCCAGCAGCCCCGCAGCTATGAACACTGAAGCTTTCTTT. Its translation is CASSPAAMNTEAFF.

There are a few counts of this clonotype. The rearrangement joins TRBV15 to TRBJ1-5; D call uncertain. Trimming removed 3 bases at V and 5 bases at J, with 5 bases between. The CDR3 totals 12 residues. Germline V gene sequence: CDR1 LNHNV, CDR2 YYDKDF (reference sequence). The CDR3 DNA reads TGTGCCACCAGCAGCACGTATCAGCCCCAGCATTTT. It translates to CATSSTYQPQHF.

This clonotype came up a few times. CDR3 coding DNA: TGTGCCAGCAGCTCACGCGGGGATAGTGAAGCTTTCTTT. It translates to CASSSRGDSEAFF. The J gene is TRBJ1-1, the V gene TRBV7-9; no clear D gene. Germline CDR1 reads SEHNR; CDR2 reads FQNEAQ (reference sequence). CDR3 size: 13 residues. V lost 4 bases and J 7 bases, leaving 13 bases between the germline ends.

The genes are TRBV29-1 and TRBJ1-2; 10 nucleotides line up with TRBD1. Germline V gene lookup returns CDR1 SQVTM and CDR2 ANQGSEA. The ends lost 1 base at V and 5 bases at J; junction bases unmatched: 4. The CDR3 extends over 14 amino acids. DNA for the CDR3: TGCAGCGTTGAAGGGGACAGGGGAGGGTATGGCTACACCTTC. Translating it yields CSVEGDRGGYGYTF.

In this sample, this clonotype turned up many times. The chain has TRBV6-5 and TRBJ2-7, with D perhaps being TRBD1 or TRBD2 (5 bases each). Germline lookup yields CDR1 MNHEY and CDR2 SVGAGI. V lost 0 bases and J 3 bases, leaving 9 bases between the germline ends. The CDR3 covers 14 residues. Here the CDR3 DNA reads TGTGCCAGCAGTTACTCGAGGGGAAACTACGAGCAGTACTTC. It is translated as CASSYSRGNYEQYF.

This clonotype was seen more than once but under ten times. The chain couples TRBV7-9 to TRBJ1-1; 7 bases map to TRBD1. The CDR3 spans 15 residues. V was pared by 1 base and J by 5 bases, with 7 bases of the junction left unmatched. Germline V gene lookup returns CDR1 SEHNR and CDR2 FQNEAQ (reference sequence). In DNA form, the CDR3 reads TGTGCCAGCAGCTTAGACCGGACAGGACAAACTGAAGCTTTCTTT. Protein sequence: CASSLDRTGQTEAFF. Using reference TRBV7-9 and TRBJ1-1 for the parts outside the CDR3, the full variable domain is DTGVSQNPRHKITKRGQNVTFRCDPISEHNRLYWYRQTLGQGPEFLTYFQNEAQLEKSRLLSDRFSAERPKGSFSTLEIQRTEQGDSAMYLCASSLDRTGQTEAFFGQGTRLTVV.

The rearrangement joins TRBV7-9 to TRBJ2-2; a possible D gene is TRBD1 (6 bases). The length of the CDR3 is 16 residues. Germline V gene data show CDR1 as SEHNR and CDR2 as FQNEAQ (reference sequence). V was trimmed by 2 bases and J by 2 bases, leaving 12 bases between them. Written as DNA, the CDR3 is TGTGCCAGCAGCTTATATGAGGACAGCAACACCGGGGAGCTGTTTTTT. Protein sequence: CASSLYEDSNTGELFF.

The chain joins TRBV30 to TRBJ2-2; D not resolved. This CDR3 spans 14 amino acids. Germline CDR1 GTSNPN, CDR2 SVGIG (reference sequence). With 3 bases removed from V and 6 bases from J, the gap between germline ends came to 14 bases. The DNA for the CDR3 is TGTGCCTGGAGCCGCGTTCCGGCGGCCGGGGAGCTGTTTTTT. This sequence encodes CAWSRVPAAGELFF.

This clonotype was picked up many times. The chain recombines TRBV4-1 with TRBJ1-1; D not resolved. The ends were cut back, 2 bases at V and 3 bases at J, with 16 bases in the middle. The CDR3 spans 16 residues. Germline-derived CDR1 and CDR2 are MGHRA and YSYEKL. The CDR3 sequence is CASSQTPGSAYTEAFF. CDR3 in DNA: TGCGCCAGCAGCCAAACCCCCGGCAGCGCCTACACTGAAGCTTTCTTT.

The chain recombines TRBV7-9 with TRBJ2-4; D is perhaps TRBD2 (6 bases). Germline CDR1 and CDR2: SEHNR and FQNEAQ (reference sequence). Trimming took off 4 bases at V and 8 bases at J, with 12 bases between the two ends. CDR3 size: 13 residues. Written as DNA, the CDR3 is TGTGCCAGCAGCTCCTCCTGGGGGGACATTCAGTACTTC. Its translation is CASSSSWGDIQYF.

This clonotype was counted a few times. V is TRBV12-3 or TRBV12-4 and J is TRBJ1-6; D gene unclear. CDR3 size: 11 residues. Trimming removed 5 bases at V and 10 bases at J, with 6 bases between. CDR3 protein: CASSAGSPLHF. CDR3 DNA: TGTGCCAGCAGTGCGGGGTCACCCCTCCACTTT.

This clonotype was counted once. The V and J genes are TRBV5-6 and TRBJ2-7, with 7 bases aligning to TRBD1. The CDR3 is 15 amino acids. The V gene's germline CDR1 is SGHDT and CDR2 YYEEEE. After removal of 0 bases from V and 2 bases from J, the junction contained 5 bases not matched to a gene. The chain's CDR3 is CASSLVGQRPYEQYF. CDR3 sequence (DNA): TGTGCCAGCAGCTTGGTGGGACAGAGGCCCTACGAGCAGTACTTC.